Sequencing of this T cell receptor beta chain was carried out in a study of cytomegalovirus exposure and HLA in healthy donors. Points on this clone: The antigen remains undetermined.

A 120-subject validation cohort, separate from the approximately 720-subject first cohort, supplied the donors. The CDR3 extends over 15 amino acids. Losses at the gene ends were 1 base for V and 3 bases for J; bases not matched to a gene: 5. The germline gives CDR1 GTSNPN, CDR2 SVGIG (reference sequence). Findings of the study overall: TCR sequences were mostly rare, though some public TCRs occurred in many donors. Specific recognition of CMV antigens was confirmed in vitro for three chains (all CMV-associated). TCR clusters originating in the first cohort tended to co-occur in the 110 or so validation repertoires, according to a later analysis.

Only in-frame clones appear in the TCRdb table, and some are missing; sequencing was by immunoSEQ multiplex PCR. The table has fewer than 55,000 clones, about 90% seen once. This receptor was identified in a young man in good health and CMV-seronegative. V usage is TRBV30 and J usage is TRBJ2-2; 7 bases are shared with TRBD1. The source material was PBMCs. The CDR3 nucleotides read TGTGCCTGGAGTGACAGGGGCGTAGACACCGGGGAGCTGTTTTTT. It encodes CAWSDRGVDTGELFF.